This entry lists 2 T cell receptor beta chains sequenced from one sample in a study of blood T cell repertoires in COVID-19. Sequencing used immunoSEQ multiplex PCR; TCRdb keeps in-frame clones, though not all of them. This repertoire shows more than 45,000 clones, roughly four fifths found once; its top ten account for around 9.6%. Sequencing was carried out using peripheral blood. These receptors were obtained from a man older than 75 with COVID-19, enrolled during active disease.

The sample holds a few counts of this clone. The V call is TRBV9, the J call TRBJ1-5; weak D call: TRBD1 (5 bases). The CDR3 totals 15 residues. Trimming took off 4 bases at V and 0 bases at J, with 11 bases between the two ends. Germline V gene data show CDR1 as SGDLS and CDR2 as YYNGEE. CDR3 nucleotide sequence: TGTGCCAGCAGCCCGGGGACTCTTAGCAATCAGCCCCAGCATTTT. This encodes CASSPGTLSNQPQHF. Full variable domain (outside the CDR3, taken from reference TRBV9 and TRBJ1-5): DSGVTQTPKHLITATGQRVTLRCSPRSGDLSVYWYQQSLDQGLQFLIQYYNGEERAKGNILERFSAQQFPDLHSELNLSSLELGDSALYFCASSPGTLSNQPQHFGDGTRLSIL.

The chain has TRBV5-6 and TRBJ2-1; 8 nucleotides align to TRBD2. Germline CDR1 reads SGHDT; CDR2 reads YYEEEE. This CDR3 is 18 amino acids long. With V trimmed by 2 bases and J by 6 bases, 16 bases remained unmatched. The CDR3 bases are TGTGCCAGCAGCTTTCGTCTTGAAACTCTAGCGGGTTTCAATGAGCAGTTCTTC. Amino acid sequence: CASSFRLETLAGFNEQFF.